This TCR beta chain was observed in a study of blood T cell repertoires in COVID-19. As for the study in general: Samples representing acute and convalescent COVID-19 were sourced from the United States, Italy and Spain. Sample material is recorded as cDNA or gDNA derived from T cells, B-cell-depleted T cells, or PBMCs.

Germline V CDR1 and CDR2: MDHEN, SYDVKM. The CDR3 consists of 13 residues. Trimming took off 6 bases at V and 4 bases at J, with 12 bases between the two ends. Authors' processing steps: The authors estimated nucleated cell counts from reference gene primer amplification. Measured with immunoSEQ multiplex PCR; TCRdb has only the in-frame clones, and not every one. V, J and clone size reflect that table, while D and trimming were determined from the DNA. The sample lists 150,000 or so clones, roughly 84% occurring once. The chain couples TRBV28 to TRBJ1-2, with D perhaps TRBD1 (6 bases). The sequenced sample consisted of peripheral blood. The receptor was derived from a woman in her sixties or seventies with acute or convalescent COVID-19. The CDR3 here is CASSLGGGYGYTF. The CDR3 DNA reads TGTGCCAGCAGCTTAGGGGGGGGCTATGGCTACACCTTC.